The rows below give T cell receptor beta chains drawn from one sample of a study of blood T cells in healthy people across ages. TCRdb fed the 5' RACE reads into MiXCR, producing one record per CDR3 protein. The repertoire holds 1.5 million to 1.8 million distinct CDR3 sequences, with 35% to 45% as singletons. What was sequenced was blood. The receptors shown here come from a woman younger than 35 in good health. Both conserved end residues are part of each CDR3. D genes are given only for firm matches. Expanded clones get a size class; other rows say once, few or many, or leave the size out.

v_call	j_call	d_call	clone_size	cdr3_nt	cdr3_aa
TRBV4-3	TRBJ2-7	.	.	TGCGCCAGCAGCACCGGTATCGAGCAGTACTTC	CASSTGIEQYF
TRBV7-2	TRBJ2-1	.	.	TGTGCCAGCAGCTTACGCCCCCAGAGGTTTTACGAGCAGTTCTTC	CASSLRPQRFYEQFF
TRBV15	TRBJ2-1	TRBD2	few	TGTGCCACCAGCAGAGACGGGAGGACCTACAATGAGCAGTTCTTC	CATSRDGRTYNEQFF
TRBV7-9	TRBJ2-1	.	few	TGTGCCAGCAGCTCCCTTTGGGGCACTAACTTCAATGAGCAGTTCTTC	CASSSLWGTNFNEQFF
TRBV29-1	TRBJ2-1	.	.	TGCAGCGTTCGGACAACCAACTCCTACGAGCAGTTCTTC	CSVRTTNSYEQFF
TRBV15	TRBJ2-1	.	.	TGTGCCACCAGCGCTCAGAACTACAATGAGCAGTTCTTC	CATSAQNYNEQFF
TRBV2	TRBJ2-3	TRBD2	.	TGTGCCAGCACCGCGACTAGCGGGGGGGCAGATACGCAGTATTTT	CASTATSGGADTQYF
TRBV18	TRBJ2-5	.	few	TGTGCCAGCTCACCGGAGTCACAGGGAGAGACCCAGTACTTC	CASSPESQGETQYF
TRBV29-1	TRBJ2-1	.	.	TGCAGCGTGAGATCGGGGGCGGAGGAGACCCAGTTCTTC	CSVRSGAEETQFF
TRBV20-1	TRBJ1-6	TRBD1	.	TGCAGTGCTAGATCCCCCACAGGGGGTAATTCACCCCTCCACTTT	CSARSPTGGNSPLHF
TRBV6-5	TRBJ2-1	TRBD2	.	TGTGCCAGCAGTTACTCGAAGGCTAGCGGATACAATGAGCAGTTCTTC	CASSYSKASGYNEQFF
TRBV12-3/TRBV12-4	TRBJ2-1	.	few	TGTGCCAGCAGTTTAACTACGACTCATACGGTAAATGAGCAGTTCTTC	CASSLTTTHTVNEQFF
TRBV6-1	TRBJ2-1	.	.	TGTGCCAGCAGTGAAGCAGAAGGCAATGAGCAGTTCTTC	CASSEAEGNEQFF
TRBV18	TRBJ2-1	.	.	TGTGCCAGCTCACGCCAAAACCAAGAGACCCAGTTCTTC	CASSRQNQETQFF
TRBV15	TRBJ2-7	.	.	TGTGCCACCAGCAGAGGTTTTCGGGTCAACTCCTACGAGCAGTACTTC	CATSRGFRVNSYEQYF
TRBV4-1	TRBJ2-3	.	.	TGCGCCAGCAGAACTCCCGGGGTTGCAGATACGCAGTATTTT	CASRTPGVADTQYF
TRBV7-9	TRBJ1-2	.	.	TGTGCCAGCAGCGGAGGGGACGTCGGCTATGGCTACACCTTC	CASSGGDVGYGYTF
TRBV7-8	TRBJ2-3	TRBD1	.	TGTGCCAGCAGCTCCCGACAGGGTCAGCCAGATACGCAGTATTTT	CASSSRQGQPDTQYF
TRBV3-1	TRBJ1-2	.	.	TGTGCCAGCAGCCAAGATTATACCGGCTATGGCTACACCTTC	CASSQDYTGYGYTF
TRBV27	TRBJ1-2	.	few	TGTGCCAGCAGGAAAGGGGTAAACTATGGCTACACCTTC	CASRKGVNYGYTF
TRBV5-5	TRBJ2-7	.	.	TGTGCCAGCAGCTTGAAACCCTCCTACGAGCAGTACTTC	CASSLKPSYEQYF
TRBV20-1	TRBJ2-7	.	few	TGCAGTCAAAGCTCCTACAATGAGCAGTACTTC	CSQSSYNEQYF
TRBV6-2/TRBV6-3	TRBJ2-1	.	few	TGTGCCAGCAGATGGGGGAGCTCCTACAATGAGCAGTTCTTC	CASRWGSSYNEQFF
TRBV24-1	TRBJ1-6	.	.	TGTGCCACCATCCAGGGTTTGGGAAATTCACCCCTCCACTTT	CATIQGLGNSPLHF
TRBV20-1	TRBJ1-6	.	.	TGCAGTGCTAGAGACCGGGTGAATAATTCACCCCTCCACTTT	CSARDRVNNSPLHF
TRBV7-9	TRBJ1-1	.	.	TGTGCCAGCAGCTTAGTAGACGGGAACACTGAAGCTTTCTTT	CASSLVDGNTEAFF
TRBV20-1	TRBJ2-3	TRBD2	few	TGCAGTGCTAGAAAGAGAGCGGGGGGACCCACAGATACGCAGTATTTT	CSARKRAGGPTDTQYF
TRBV7-7	TRBJ2-5	.	.	TGTGCTAGCAGCTCCGATAGATGGGGGGCGGAGACCCAGTACTTC	CASSSDRWGAETQYF
TRBV7-2	TRBJ2-1	.	.	TGTGCCAGCAGCTTAGTGACTGCCGCCTACAATGAGCAGTTCTTC	CASSLVTAAYNEQFF
TRBV28	TRBJ2-7	.	.	TGTGCCAGCAGTGACCTGGGGGCCTACGAGCAGTACTTC	CASSDLGAYEQYF
TRBV3-1	TRBJ1-2	.	many	TGTGCCAGCAGCCAAGAAGGATCTGGCTACACCTTC	CASSQEGSGYTF
TRBV12-3/TRBV12-4	TRBJ2-1	TRBD2	few	TGTGCCAGCAGTCCCGGGTTCGGGTGGCGGGGGACCGCCAATGAGCAGTTCTTC	CASSPGFGWRGTANEQFF
TRBV29-1	TRBJ1-3	.	.	TGCAGCGTAGTTCAGGGTACAGCTGGAAACACCATATATTTT	CSVVQGTAGNTIYF
TRBV27	TRBJ1-2	.	few	TGTGCCAGCAGTCCGTCGGAACGACCCGGCTACACCTTC	CASSPSERPGYTF
TRBV5-4	TRBJ2-7	.	few	TGTGCCAGCAGCTTGGTTCTGGAATCCGAGCAGTACTTC	CASSLVLESEQYF
TRBV12-3/TRBV12-4	TRBJ2-1	.	once	TGTGCCAGCAGTTTTCGGGGAAACAATTACAATGAGCAGTTCTTC	CASSFRGNNYNEQFF
TRBV5-1	TRBJ1-6	TRBD1	.	TGCGCCAGCAGCCAAGACAGGGAGGGCTCACCCCTCCACTTT	CASSQDREGSPLHF
TRBV9	TRBJ2-1	TRBD2	.	TGTGCCAGCAGCGTAGCTCCAAGGACTAGCGGGCCCGATGAGCAGTTCTTC	CASSVAPRTSGPDEQFF
TRBV6-5	TRBJ2-5	.	few	TGTGCCAGCAGTTACTCGGACCCGTACCAAGAGACCCAGTACTTC	CASSYSDPYQETQYF
TRBV10-3	TRBJ2-7	.	.	TGTGCCGTCAGTGAAAGTTACGAGCAGTACTTC	CAVSESYEQYF
TRBV7-2	TRBJ2-3	.	.	TGTGCCAGCAGCTTAAGCACGGGCGGCGATACGCAGTATTTT	CASSLSTGGDTQYF
TRBV29-1	TRBJ1-1	.	few	TGCAGCGTGGACCGGAGAAACAGCATGACTGAAGCTTTCTTT	CSVDRRNSMTEAFF
TRBV11-2	TRBJ2-3	.	few	TGTGCCAGCAGCATGGGGACATTCACAGATACGCAGTATTTT	CASSMGTFTDTQYF
TRBV6-5	TRBJ2-5	.	.	TGTGCCAGCAGTGGGGGTAGTTTCCTCTACAATGAGCAGTACTTC	CASSGGSFLYNEQYF